Below, 19 T cell receptor beta chains from the same sample are listed, as sequenced in a study of cytomegalovirus exposure and HLA in healthy donors. Use of 60 Vbeta and 13 Jbeta primers characterized the PCR. This table comes from immunoSEQ multiplex PCR, and its TCRdb copy is limited to in-frame clones, with some not included. The data hold 110,000 or so clones, with about four fifths observed a single time. Sequencing was performed on PBMCs. These receptors were collected from a woman aged 18-35 years in good health and CMV-seronegative.

The rearrangement joins TRBV19 to TRBJ1-4, with unresolved D. V gave up 6 bases and J gave up 0 bases, with 5 bases separating them. The germline V gene encodes CDR1 LNHDA and CDR2 SQIVND (reference sequence). The CDR3 spans 13 residues. For the CDR3, the DNA is TGTGCCAGTAGCGGAGCAACTAATGAAAAACTGTTTTTT. This translates into CASSGATNEKLFF. Supplemented by reference TRBV19 and TRBJ1-4, the full variable domain reads DGGITQSPKYLFRKEGQNVTLSCEQNLNHDAMYWYRQDPGQGLRLIYYSQIVNDFQKGDIAEGYSVSREKKESFPLTVTSAQKNPTAFYLCASSGATNEKLFFGSGTQLSVL.

In this sample, this clone turned up a few times. CDR3 protein: CATSRVPSSGANVLTF. The CDR3, as DNA: TGTGCCACCAGCAGAGTCCCCAGCTCTGGGGCCAACGTCCTGACTTTC. This chain connects TRBV15 to TRBJ2-6; D remains ambiguous. Germline V gene sequence: CDR1 LNHNV, CDR2 YYDKDF (reference sequence). V lost 1 base and J 0 bases, leaving 7 bases between the germline ends. The CDR3 consists of 16 residues.

V is TRBV19 and J is TRBJ1-1; 8 nucleotides align to TRBD1. Germline CDR1 is LNHDA and CDR2 is SQIVND (reference sequence). This CDR3 has 14 amino acids. V was pared by 5 bases and J by 7 bases, with 9 bases of the junction left unmatched. The CDR3 reads CASSSRDRFDEAFF. CDR3 nucleotides: TGTGCCAGTAGTTCTCGGGACAGGTTTGATGAAGCTTTCTTT.

This clone appeared a few times. This chain joins TRBV5-1 and TRBJ2-5, with 12 bases aligning to TRBD2. After removal of 1 base from V and 1 base from J, the junction contained 8 bases not matched to a gene. Germline CDR1 and CDR2: SGHRS and YFSETQ. The CDR3 loop spans 18 amino acids. DNA for the CDR3: TGCGCCAGCAGCTTGTACCCTCCTAGCGGGGGGGCCCAAGAGACCCAGTACTTC. Protein sequence: CASSLYPPSGGAQETQYF.

The chain has TRBV21-1 and TRBJ1-5; the table's D call, TRBD1, has no DNA check behind it. TRBV21-1 is annotated as a pseudogene. The CDR3 runs 22 residues. The DNA of the CDR3 is TGTGCCAGCAGCAAATGGGGCGATAGGACAGGGGGCGGTCATTTCTGCAATCAGCCCCAGCATTTT. Amino acids: CASSKWGDRTGGGHFCNQPQHF.

The chain joins TRBV6-5 to TRBJ1-2; D is ambiguous. V was trimmed by 5 bases and J by 0 bases, leaving 13 bases between them. The germline V gene encodes CDR1 MNHEY and CDR2 SVGAGI. This CDR3 spans 15 amino acids. The CDR3 nucleotides are TGTGCCAGCAGTCCCCGGCCGGGAACTAACTATGGCTACACCTTC. Its translation is CASSPRPGTNYGYTF.

The V gene is TRBV5-1, the J gene TRBJ2-5; weak D call: TRBD1 (5 bases). The CDR3 is made up of 14 amino acids. The V and J ends lost 1 base and 4 bases respectively, with 11 bases between them. Looked up from germline, CDR1 is SGHRS and CDR2 is YFSETQ. The CDR3 sequence: CASSLTGLRETQYF. The CDR3 DNA is TGCGCCAGCAGCTTGACAGGATTAAGAGAGACCCAGTACTTC. Full variable domain (outside the CDR3, taken from reference TRBV5-1 and TRBJ2-5): KAGVTQTPRYLIKTRGQQVTLSCSPISGHRSVSWYQQTPGQGLQFLFEYFSETQRNKGNFPGRFSGRQFSNSRSEMNVSTLELGDSALYLCASSLTGLRETQYFGPGTRLLVL.

The rearrangement joins TRBV7-9 to TRBJ2-2; possible D gene TRBD1, 6 bases. V lost 4 bases and J lost 7, with 10 bases in between. The CDR3 consists of 13 residues. Germline-derived CDR1 and CDR2 are SEHNR and FQNEAQ (reference sequence). This CDR3 reads CASSSMTGGELFF. CDR3 sequence (DNA): TGTGCCAGCAGCTCGATGACAGGCGGGGAGCTGTTTTTT.

V gene TRBV7-2 combines with J gene TRBJ1-1; TRBD1 aligns across 7 bases. The ends lost 5 bases at V and 7 bases at J; junction bases unmatched: 13. Germline V lookup: CDR1 SGHTA, CDR2 FQGNSA. This CDR3 has 15 amino acids. CDR3 residues: CASSPRQGNSNEAFF. CDR3 bases: TGTGCCAGCAGCCCGCGACAGGGCAACTCGAATGAAGCTTTCTTT.

Comments on this clone: A junction end diverges from the germline sequence, so it may reflect a read error. The rearrangement joins TRBV28 to TRBJ2-5; TRBD1 aligns across 7 bases. This CDR3 spans 13 amino acids. Germline values: CDR1 MDHEN, CDR2 SYDVKM. The CDR3 coding sequence is TGTGCCAGCCGTTTGACAGGGAGAGAGACCCAGTACTTC. Amino acids: CASRLTGRETQYF.

The V and J genes are TRBV6-4 and TRBJ2-3; 10 nucleotides agree with TRBD2. CDR1 is MRHNA, CDR2 SNTAGT, per germline. The CDR3 covers 16 residues. The V gene end was trimmed by 6 bases and the J gene end by 0 bases; junction bases not matched to a gene: 6. The CDR3 sequence: CASSHLAGESTDTQYF. The CDR3 nucleotides are TGTGCCAGCAGCCACCTAGCGGGAGAGAGCACAGATACGCAGTATTTT.

This chain links TRBV19 with TRBJ1-2, with TRBD1 as a possible D gene (5 bases). The CDR3 length is 11 residues. Trimming pared 6 bases from V and 10 bases from J, leaving 12 bases between. Germline CDR1 reads LNHDA; CDR2 reads SQIVND (reference sequence). The CDR3, as DNA: TGTGCCAGTAGCACAGGTGGGGACTACACCTTC. This encodes CASSTGGDYTF.

The genes are TRBV29-1 and TRBJ2-3; D not certain. The CDR3 is 13 residues long. V lost 8 bases, J lost 2 bases, and 14 bases lay in between. Germline values: CDR1 SQVTM, CDR2 ANQGSEA. Here the CDR3 DNA reads TGCAGCTCCCGGGTCCCAAACACAGATACGCAGTATTTT. It yields the protein CSSRVPNTDTQYF.

The CDR3 sequence: CASSSGLAGLFF. The CDR3 DNA reads TGCGCCAGCAGTTCGGGACTAGCGGGGTTGTTCTTC. The chain is built from TRBV5-1 and TRBJ2-1; 13 bases map to TRBD2. V was clipped by 5 bases and J by 15 bases; unmatched bases: 5. CDR3 length: 12 residues. Germline lookup yields CDR1 SGHRS and CDR2 YFSETQ.

The gene calls are TRBV29-1 and TRBJ2-7, with D perhaps TRBD1 (5 bases). CDR1 is SQVTM, CDR2 ANQGSEA, per germline. This CDR3 comprises 13 residues. Trimming removed 5 bases at V and 4 bases at J, with 15 bases between. In nucleotides, the CDR3 is TGCAGCGTTAGAATCGACAGCCATTACGAGCAGTACTTC. Protein: CSVRIDSHYEQYF.

The genes are TRBV18 and TRBJ1-2, with 8 positions matching TRBD1. The V gene's germline CDR1 is KGHSH and CDR2 LQKENI. This CDR3 spans 14 amino acids. Trimming took 6 bases from V and 0 from J; bases not matched to a gene: 3. CDR3 region: CASSRQGTNYGYTF. In nucleotides, the CDR3 is TGTGCCAGCTCCCGACAGGGGACTAACTATGGCTACACCTTC. Full variable domain (missing parts from reference TRBV18 and TRBJ1-2): NAGVMQNPRHLVRRRGQEARLRCSPMKGHSHVYWYRQLPEEGLKFMVYLQKENIIDESGMPKERFSAEFPKEGPSILRIQQVVRGDSAAYFCASSRQGTNYGYTFGSGTRLTVV.

The V and J genes are TRBV5-6 and TRBJ2-4; tentatively, D is TRBD2 (7 bases). Germline V lookup: CDR1 SGHDT, CDR2 YYEEEE. With 3 bases removed from V and 3 bases from J, the gap between germline ends came to 16 bases. The CDR3 runs to 16 residues. This chain's CDR3 is CASSWPGGLSKNIQYF. As DNA, the CDR3 is TGTGCCAGCAGCTGGCCCGGGGGGCTTAGCAAAAACATTCAGTACTTC.

In its sample, this clone was seen a few times. The V gene is TRBV18, the J gene TRBJ1-1; D gene uncertain. Trimming removed 6 bases from V and 2 bases from J, with 7 bases in between. CDR3 length: 12 amino acids. From germline, CDR1 is KGHSH and CDR2 LQKENI. This CDR3 reads CASSAGNTEAFF. The CDR3 DNA follows: TGTGCCAGCTCGGCAGGTAACACTGAAGCTTTCTTT. The entire variable domain, with the rest obtained from reference TRBV18 and TRBJ1-1, is as follows: NAGVMQNPRHLVRRRGQEARLRCSPMKGHSHVYWYRQLPEEGLKFMVYLQKENIIDESGMPKERFSAEFPKEGPSILRIQQVVRGDSAAYFCASSAGNTEAFFGQGTRLTVV.

The J gene is TRBJ2-3, the V gene TRBV27; 12 positions agree with TRBD2. The CDR3 spans 18 residues. Germline values: CDR1 MNHEY, CDR2 SMNVEV (reference sequence). The trim removed 6 bases at V and 5 bases at J, leaving 15 bases unmatched. The CDR3 loop reads CASSRGALASGRVDTQYF. Written as DNA, the CDR3 is TGTGCCAGCAGCCGAGGGGCCCTGGCTAGCGGGAGGGTAGATACGCAGTATTTT.